This is a list of T cell receptor beta chains from one sample in a study of blood T cell repertoires in COVID-19. Profiling relied on immunoSEQ multiplex PCR, and the TCRdb table lists in-frame clones only, not all of them. The sample has a few hundred thousand clones, under 90% seen once; the top ten hold 0.9% to 1%. The sample comprised peripheral blood. The receptor source for this set is a woman in her thirties or forties who had recovered from COVID-19. CDR3s include the opening cysteine and the closing phenylalanine or tryptophan. The order of the fields is V gene, clone size, J gene, D gene, CDR3 protein, CDR3 DNA. A D gene is named only where the DNA matches it firmly. A clone size is listed for some rows: how often the clone was seen (once, few, many), or a class if it is expanded.

TRBV27	once	TRBJ2-3	TRBD2	CASSPYLLAGGPLADTQYF	TGTGCCAGCAGTCCCTATCTTCTAGCGGGAGGGCCGTTAGCAGATACGCAGTATTTT
TRBV5-4	once	TRBJ1-3	.	CASTKGPRDPGNTIYF	TGTGCCAGCACCAAGGGGCCCCGAGACCCTGGAAACACCATATATTTT
TRBV9	.	TRBJ2-5	.	CASSVGRTVGETQYF	TGTGCCAGCAGCGTAGGGAGGACAGTCGGGGAGACCCAGTACTTC
TRBV28	.	TRBJ1-1	.	CASSSHTAGTEAFF	TGTGCCAGCAGTTCTCACACGGCGGGGACTGAAGCTTTCTTT
TRBV3-1/TRBV3-2	.	TRBJ2-5	.	CASSQDRAQYF	TGTGCCAGCAGCCAAGATCGGGCCCAGTACTTC
TRBV20-1	.	TRBJ2-7	.	CSARVYHEQYF	TGCAGTGCTAGAGTCTACCACGAGCAGTACTTC
TRBV5-4	.	TRBJ2-7	TRBD2	CASSLSGTSGTEQYF	TGTGCCAGCAGCTTATCCGGGACTAGCGGGACCGAGCAGTACTTC
TRBV15	.	TRBJ2-4	.	CATSSRVAKNIQYF	TGTGCCACCAGCAGCCGCGTAGCCAAAAACATTCAGTACTTC
TRBV3-1/TRBV3-2	once	TRBJ2-3	.	CASSHDGVLTSTDTQYF	TGTGCCAGCAGCCATGACGGGGTTTTAACTAGCACAGATACGCAGTATTTT
TRBV25-1	.	TRBJ2-1	.	CASSEQTGHSYNEQFF	TGTGCCAGCAGTGAGCAGACAGGCCACTCCTACAATGAGCAATTCTTC
TRBV6-6	once	TRBJ1-2	.	CASRPDSYYGYTF	TGTGCCAGCAGGCCCGACAGTTACTATGGCTACACCTTC
TRBV3-1/TRBV3-2	once	TRBJ2-3	.	CASSQEASASTDTQYF	TGTGCCAGCAGCCAAGAGGCTAGCGCAAGCACAGATACGCAGTATTTT
TRBV5-1	once	TRBJ2-5	.	CASSWFGVPEGAETQYF	TGCGCCAGCAGCTGGTTTGGAGTCCCAGAAGGGGCGGAGACCCAGTACTTC
TRBV14	.	TRBJ2-5	.	CASSQAEGQTEAGETQYF	TGTGCCAGCAGCCAAGCGGAGGGCCAGACAGAGGCAGGGGAGACCCAGTACTTC
TRBV6-1	.	TRBJ1-5	.	CASSEVHSSNQPQHF	TGTGCCAGCAGTGAAGTACACAGTAGCAATCAGCCCCAGCATTTT
TRBV2	once	TRBJ1-1	TRBD1	CASSPGGLGAFF	TGTGCCAGCAGCCCAGGGGGTTTAGGAGCTTTCTTT